Below, 25 T cell receptor beta chains from the same sample are listed, as sequenced in a study of CD4 and CD8 cells across lung adenocarcinoma regions. TCRdb reprocessed the PCR reads via MiXCR and lists one record per CDR3 protein. The data show about 8,000 distinct CDR3 sequences, around 58% seen once. The sequenced sample consisted of CD4+ T cells from the center of a lung tumor. The origin of the receptors is a female donor with lung adenocarcinoma. The CD4 and CD8 labels of this study may be unreliable.

Only one count was recorded for this clonotype. CDR3 nucleotide sequence: TGTGCCAGCAGTGAGGGGCTGTGTGGCAAAGATATTCAGTACTTC. It encodes CASSEGLCGKDIQYF. V is TRBV6-1 and J is TRBJ2-4, with TRBD1 as a possible D gene (5 bases). The germline V gene encodes CDR1 MNHNS and CDR2 SASEGT. The V gene lost 3 bases and the J gene lost 10 bases, with 19 bases spanning the gap. CDR3 length equals 15 residues.

Notes on this clonotype: One junction end does not reproduce the germline sequence, and a read error may be involved. The chain recombines TRBV6-5 with TRBJ2-2; 7 nucleotides match TRBD1. The CDR3 is 16 residues long. Germline V gene lookup returns CDR1 MNHEY and CDR2 SVGAGI. The CDR3 sequence: CASSYGQALNTGALYF. CDR3 in DNA: TGTGCCAGCAGTTACGGCCAGGCACTAAACACAGGGGCGCTGTATTTT.

This clonotype is medium-sized within its sample. The V and J genes are TRBV28 and TRBJ1-1; the D is unclear. The CDR3 spans 13 residues. CDR1 is MDHEN, CDR2 SYDVKM, per germline. V lost 10 bases and J lost 7, with 19 bases in between. The CDR3 is CATPGFPVVEAFF. In nucleotides, the CDR3 is TGTGCCACCCCGGGGTTCCCAGTCGTTGAAGCTTTCTTT.

By sample fraction, this clonotype is medium-sized. The chain recombines TRBV4-1 with TRBJ2-1; D remains ambiguous. The CDR3 spans 12 residues. Germline values: CDR1 MGHRA, CDR2 YSYEKL. V gave up 0 bases and J gave up 6 bases, with 3 bases separating them. The CDR3 DNA sequence: TGCGCCAGCAGCCAAGAATCCAATGAGCAGTTCTTC. Amino acids: CASSQESNEQFF.

The V call is TRBV7-2, the J call TRBJ2-1, with 10 bases matching TRBD2. The closer fit of TRBJ2-5 to the DNA end suggests the J call may be wrong. Germline lookup yields CDR1 SGHTA and CDR2 FQGNSA. The CDR3 has 15 amino acids. The CDR3 DNA is TGTGCCAGCAGCTTATATGCTAGCGGGAGTCTCGCCCAGTACTTC. Amino acids: CASSLYASGSLAQYF.

This clonotype was counted a few times. V usage is TRBV25-1 and J usage is TRBJ1-2; no reliable D call. The CDR3 runs 11 residues. V was pared by 2 bases and J by 8 bases, with 6 bases between. Germline V gene data show CDR1 as MGHDK and CDR2 as SYGVNS. The CDR3 region is CASSEESGYTF. The DNA for the CDR3 is TGTGCCAGCAGTGAAGAGAGCGGCTACACCTTC.

V and J are TRBV6-5 and TRBJ1-1; D possibly corresponds to TRBD1 (5 bases). In germline, CDR1 is MNHEY, CDR2 SVGAGI. This CDR3 comprises 15 residues. V lost 0 bases to trimming and J lost 1 base, with 9 bases between them. Written as DNA, the CDR3 is TGTGCCAGCAGTTACTCGGGGCACACGAACACTGAAGCTTTCTTT. It yields the protein CASSYSGHTNTEAFF.

The gene calls are TRBV27 and TRBJ1-6; no clear D gene. The CDR3 extends over 13 amino acids. Germline V CDR1 and CDR2: MNHEY, SMNVEV (reference sequence). V lost 2 bases and J lost 9, with 8 bases in between. CDR3 DNA: TGTGCCAGCAGTTTAAGGTTAAGTTCACCCCTCCACTTT. Protein: CASSLRLSSPLHF.

By frequency in the sample, this clonotype is medium-sized. V and J are TRBV6-5 and TRBJ1-2, with D hard to call. Germline V gene sequence: CDR1 MNHEY, CDR2 SVGAGI. The CDR3 has 16 residues. V gave up 2 bases and J gave up 7 bases, with 20 bases separating them. CDR3 in DNA: TGTGCCAGCAGTTACCCGGGCCTCGCCGGCGGTGCTGGCTACACCTTC. Protein: CASSYPGLAGGAGYTF.

V is TRBV12-3 or TRBV12-4 and J is TRBJ2-5; D may be TRBD1 or TRBD2 (6 bases each). The J call could be wrong; TRBJ2-7 is a better fit for the DNA end. This CDR3 spans 12 amino acids. Here the CDR3 reads CASRGGNYEQYF. CDR3 sequence (DNA): TGTGCCAGCAGGGGGGGCAACTACGAGCAGTACTTC.

The rearrangement uses TRBV4-1 and TRBJ1-1; no reliable D call. The CDR3 has 16 amino acids. Trimming removed 0 bases at V and 1 base at J, with 12 bases between. Germline-derived CDR1 and CDR2 are MGHRA and YSYEKL. CDR3 sequence (DNA): TGCGCCAGCAGCCAAGAAGTAGGACGGACGAACACTGAAGCTTTCTTT. Its protein product is CASSQEVGRTNTEAFF.

This clonotype was found a few times. The CDR3 region is CASLWGGTSGRNEQFF. The CDR3 DNA is TGTGCCAGCCTATGGGGGGGGACTAGCGGGAGGAATGAGCAGTTCTTC. This sequence joins TRBV6-1 and TRBJ2-1; 15 bases fit TRBD2. The CDR3 is 16 amino acids. Trimming removed 8 bases from V and 7 bases from J; junction bases left unmatched: 9. In germline, CDR1 is MNHNS, CDR2 SASEGT.

The CDR3 sequence is CASSSTSGATYEQFF. The CDR3 DNA follows: TGTGCCAGCAGTTCAACTAGCGGGGCGACCTACGAGCAGTTCTTC. V is TRBV6-5 and J is TRBJ2-1; 10 bases match TRBD2. Germline loops: CDR1 MNHEY, CDR2 SVGAGI. The V segment lost 4 bases and the J segment 10 bases; nucleotides outside the gene matches: 10. CDR3 length: 15 amino acids.

This chain joins TRBV7-2 and TRBJ2-1; D not resolved. Germline V CDR1 and CDR2: SGHTA, FQGNSA. V gave up 4 bases and J gave up 4 bases, with 8 bases separating them. There are 13 residues in the CDR3. The CDR3 reads CASSSGFYNEQFF. As DNA, the CDR3 is TGTGCCAGCAGCTCCGGGTTTTACAATGAGCAGTTCTTC.

This clonotype was observed at least ten times. V usage is TRBV6-1 and J usage is TRBJ1-4, with D possibly TRBD1 on 5 matching bases. Germline CDR1 MNHNS, CDR2 SASEGT. The CDR3 loop spans 13 amino acids. Trimming took 8 bases from V and 5 from J, leaving 12 bases between them. The CDR3 reads CASYDRLNEKLFF. CDR3 sequence (DNA): TGTGCCAGCTATGACAGACTAAATGAAAAACTGTTTTTT.

This clonotype came up a few times. The chain recombines TRBV6-5 with TRBJ2-1; no firm D call. The CDR3 totals 14 residues. V lost 4 bases and J lost 0, with 7 bases in between. Germline V gives CDR1 MNHEY, CDR2 SVGAGI. CDR3 sequence (DNA): TGTGCCAGCAGTTTAAAGAACTCCTACAATGAGCAGTTCTTC. It codes for CASSLKNSYNEQFF.

This clonotype occurred many times. The rearrangement joins TRBV27 to TRBJ2-4, with D possibly matching TRBD2 (5 bases). The germline CDR1 and CDR2 sequences are MNHEY and SMNVEV (reference sequence). The CDR3 sequence is 16 residues long. CDR3: CAYRGERERAKNIQYF. The CDR3 DNA reads as TGTGCGTATAGAGGTGAGAGGGAACGTGCCAAAAACATTCAGTACTTC.

This clonotype qualifies as medium-sized (0.01 to 0.1%). The chain is built from TRBV6-6 and TRBJ2-7; D is possibly TRBD1 or TRBD2 (5 bases each). The CDR3 covers 14 residues. Trimming left V 6 bases short and J 2 bases short, with 14 bases between. Germline V gene data show CDR1 as MNHNY and CDR2 as SVGAGI (reference sequence). CDR3 coding DNA: TGTGCCAGCAGGACGGGCCGGGGCCCCTACGAGCAGTACTTC. Protein product: CASRTGRGPYEQYF.

There are a few counts of this clonotype. The chain joins TRBV6-1 to TRBJ1-5; D may be TRBD1 (5 bases). This CDR3 has 16 residues. V lost 4 bases and J lost 5, with 18 bases in between. Germline-derived CDR1 and CDR2 are MNHNS and SASEGT. CDR3 loop: CASSAAIRGVDQPQHF. As DNA, the CDR3 is TGTGCCAGCAGTGCGGCTATCCGGGGGGTTGATCAGCCCCAGCATTTT.

The table lists this clonotype with a few counts. The V and J genes are TRBV27 and TRBJ2-5, with 7 nucleotides matching TRBD1. CDR3 length equals 15 residues. Germline V gene data show CDR1 as MNHEY and CDR2 as SMNVEV (reference sequence). After removal of 6 bases from V and 3 bases from J, the junction contained 10 bases not matched to a gene. The CDR3 loop is CASRSWDSLKETQYF. DNA for the CDR3: TGTGCCAGCAGATCCTGGGACAGCCTAAAAGAGACCCAGTACTTC.

CDR3 sequence reads: CASSYGTSGYEQYF. Here the CDR3 DNA reads TGTGCCAGCAGTTACGGGACTAGCGGCTACGAGCAGTACTTC. The chain combines TRBV6-5 with TRBJ2-7, with 11 bases matching TRBD2. CDR3 size: 14 residues. Germline CDR1 MNHEY, CDR2 SVGAGI. V lost 2 bases and J lost 3; bases outside the gene matches: 0.

The rearrangement links TRBV6-5 to TRBJ2-3, with a possible D match to TRBD1 (7 bases). The CDR3 runs to 16 residues. CDR1 is MNHEY, CDR2 SVGAGI, per germline. Trimming cost V 2 bases and J 4 bases, with 16 bases left between them. This CDR3 is CASSYLPTGRSDTQYF. For the CDR3, the DNA is TGTGCCAGCAGTTACCTCCCGACAGGGAGGTCAGATACGCAGTATTTT.

Relative to its sample, this clonotype is medium-sized. The chain has TRBV11-1 and TRBJ2-1; 9 nucleotides line up with TRBD2. V dropped 7 bases and J dropped 7; count of bases not matched to a gene: 8. CDR1 and CDR2 from the germline V gene are SGHAT and FQDESV (reference sequence). The CDR3 sequence is 14 residues long. Here the CDR3 DNA reads TGTGCCAGCACCGTGAGACTAGCGGTTAATGAGCAGTTCTTC. This sequence encodes CASTVRLAVNEQFF.

This clonotype has more than one count but fewer than ten. The CDR3 sequence: CASTGGSSYNEQFF. CDR3 bases: TGTGCCAGCACTGGGGGGAGTTCCTACAATGAGCAGTTCTTC. The chain couples TRBV6-1 to TRBJ2-1; D may be TRBD2 (6 bases). Trimming removed 7 bases from V and 1 base from J, with 11 bases in between. Germline CDR1 is MNHNS and CDR2 is SASEGT. The CDR3 runs to 14 residues.

This chain joins TRBV27 and TRBJ2-5, with D possibly being TRBD1 or TRBD2 (5 bases each). Per the germline V gene, CDR1 is MNHEY and CDR2 is SMNVEV (reference sequence). CDR3 size: 13 residues. Trimming pared 6 bases from V and 1 base from J, leaving 9 bases between. The CDR3 coding sequence is TGTGCCAGCAGCCCCGGGACCCAAGAGACCCAGTACTTC. This encodes CASSPGTQETQYF.